This T cell receptor beta chain is from a study of identical twins. Whole-study findings and limits: Twins shared beta out-of-frame sequences in excess, but this excess was weaker.

This CDR3 is built from 15 residues. With V trimmed by 1 base and J by 2 bases, 3 bases remained unmatched. The germline V gene encodes CDR1 MNHEY and CDR2 SMNVEV (reference sequence). This clonotype was seen more than once but under ten times. Its specificity is not known. Addition of a universal primer site occurred through template switching, and cDNA carried unique molecular identifiers. In TCRdb, the 5' RACE reads were re-called with MiXCR into one record per CDR3 protein. The profile shows about 530,000 distinct CDR3 sequences, about 20% of them singletons. These sequences were also reported in another study, on yellow fever vaccine responses in identical twins. That investigation notes: Reports say the vaccine T cell response in twins looked partly convergent and partly personalized.

Sample: CD4+ T cells sorted from blood. The receptor comes from a woman under 30 in good health. The V gene is TRBV27, the J gene TRBJ2-3, with 7 bases fitting TRBD1. The CDR3 protein is CASSLLGQITDTQYF. CDR3 DNA: TGTGCCAGCAGTTTATTGGGACAGATCACAGATACGCAGTATTTT.